The T cell receptor beta chain under discussion was sequenced for a study of STAT3 mutations in large granular lymphocyte leukemia. Whole-study results and caveats: Suggested: STAT3 mutation was not the ancestral event for these clonal expansions. Every T-LGLL patient had at least one immunodominant TCRbeta clonotype. In some patients, a small highly pathogenic clone possibly went undetected.

CDR3 length: 14 residues. The germline V gene encodes CDR1 LNHNV and CDR2 YYDKDF (reference sequence). V lost 1 base and J lost 4, with 10 bases in between. Average productive template count per sample was 35,000 to 50,000. Assay: immunoSEQ multiplex PCR; the TCRdb copy retains only in-frame clones and omits some. The repertoire holds about 42,000 clones, with about 81% as singletons. Comments on this clone: The target antigen is unknown.

Sequenced sample: PBMCs. This TCR came from a human donor with T large granular lymphocyte leukemia. Some clones in this sample may be carry-over from other donors' samples. This chain joins TRBV15 and TRBJ1-2, with a weak D call TRBD1 (5 bases). The CDR3 sequence is CATSRGGTTYGYTF. In DNA form, the CDR3 reads TGTGCCACCAGCAGAGGGGGCACAACCTATGGCTACACCTTC.